Listed here are 20 T cell receptor beta chains from one sample, sequenced in a study of T cell changes during pregnancy in multiple sclerosis. Data came from immunoSEQ multiplex PCR; TCRdb stores just in-frame clones and leaves some out. Of fewer than 60,000 clones in the sample, 95% were seen once. The sequencing used CD8+ T cells from peripheral blood mononuclear cells, collected in the first trimester of pregnancy. All receptors come from a female donor with multiple sclerosis, enrolled in a pregnancy study.

V usage is TRBV4-3 and J usage is TRBJ2-1, with 12 bases matching TRBD2. The CDR3 consists of 16 residues. Germline assignment: CDR1 LGHNA and CDR2 YSLEER. V was clipped by 2 bases and J by 6 bases; unmatched bases: 5. Written as DNA, the CDR3 is TGCGCCAGCAGCCAAACCCTAGCGGGAGGGCCCAATGAGCAGTTCTTC. Translating gives CASSQTLAGGPNEQFF.

The V and J genes are TRBV6-5 and TRBJ2-7, with D hard to call. Looked up from germline, CDR1 is MNHEY and CDR2 is SVGAGI. The CDR3 runs 14 residues. Trimming left V 0 bases short and J 1 base short, with 7 bases between. The CDR3 nucleotides are TGTGCCAGCAGTTACTCCACTGATTCCTACGAGCAGTACTTC. Amino acid sequence: CASSYSTDSYEQYF.

The V call is TRBV11-2, the J call TRBJ2-1, with a weak D call TRBD2 (5 bases). Trimming removed 7 bases from V and 5 bases from J, with 9 bases in between. This CDR3 is built from 12 residues. Germline values: CDR1 SGHAT, CDR2 FQNNGV. In DNA, the CDR3 is TGTGCCAGCACCCTCGGGGACAATGAGCAGTTCTTC. As protein: CASTLGDNEQFF.

CDR3 nucleotides: TGTGCCAGCAGCCAAGGGGGAGGAAACACCTACGAGCAGTACTTC. This sequence encodes CASSQGGGNTYEQYF. This chain joins TRBV4-2 and TRBJ2-7, with D possibly matching TRBD2 (6 bases). V dropped 1 base and J dropped 2 bases, with 12 bases sitting between them. CDR3 length equals 15 residues. CDR1 LGHNA and CDR2 YNFKEQ come from the germline V gene.

This clone was found once. V is TRBV7-3 and J is TRBJ2-7; tentative D call: TRBD1 (5 bases). The V end was cut by 3 bases, the J end by 1 base, with 10 bases between. CDR1 is SGHTA and CDR2 is FQGTGA in the germline V gene. The CDR3 totals 14 residues. The CDR3: CASSLSRESYEQYF. For the CDR3, the DNA is TGTGCCAGCAGCTTGTCCAGGGAATCCTACGAGCAGTACTTC.

V is TRBV2 and J is TRBJ1-1; D remains ambiguous. The CDR3 runs to 12 residues. The germline V and J ends were trimmed by 6 bases and 0 bases, with 5 bases remaining between them. CDR1 and CDR2 from the germline V gene are SNHLY and FYNNEI. The CDR3 nucleotides are TGTGCCAGCAGACTTTTGAACACTGAAGCTTTCTTT. Translated: CASRLLNTEAFF.

This rearrangement joins TRBV7-2 to TRBJ1-1, with 8 bases aligning to TRBD1. J was trimmed by 1 base and V by 5 bases; bases with no gene match: 6. The CDR3 sequence is 15 residues long. The germline V gene has CDR1 SGHTA and CDR2 FQGNSA. CDR3 sequence (DNA): TGTGCCAGCAGCGCAAACAGGGGGAGGAACACTGAAGCTTTCTTT. This codes for CASSANRGRNTEAFF.

The CDR3 DNA reads as TGTGCCAGCTCACCCGACGGGGGGCCCCCTGAAGCTTTCTTT. Protein: CASSPDGGPPEAFF. The chain uses TRBV18 and TRBJ1-1, with D tentatively TRBD1 (6 bases). CDR3 length: 14 amino acids. V was pared by 3 bases and J by 6 bases, with 14 bases between. Germline CDR1 and CDR2: KGHSH and LQKENI.

CDR3 in amino acids: CASSLGRAGGAYEQYF. In DNA form, the CDR3 reads TGCGCCAGCAGCCTCGGCCGAGCGGGGGGTGCCTACGAGCAGTACTTC. This sequence joins TRBV5-1 and TRBJ2-7, with 9 bases that match TRBD2. Trimming at V came to 4 bases and at J to 2 bases, leaving 10 bases not matched to a gene. The CDR3 contains 16 residues. Germline V CDR1 and CDR2: SGHRS, YFSETQ. The variable domain in full, completed from reference TRBV5-1 and TRBJ2-7, reads KAGVTQTPRYLIKTRGQQVTLSCSPISGHRSVSWYQQTPGQGLQFLFEYFSETQRNKGNFPGRFSGRQFSNSRSEMNVSTLELGDSALYLCASSLGRAGGAYEQYFGPGTRLTVT.

In the case of this clone: One junction end disagrees with the germline gene, perhaps due to a read error. The rearrangement links TRBV27 to TRBJ1-5; D unresolved. The CDR3 covers 13 residues. Germline V gene data show CDR1 as MNHEY and CDR2 as SMNVEV (reference sequence). CDR3 region: CASSSAAPTAWYF. In DNA, the CDR3 is TGTGCCAGCAGTTCGGCCGCCCCAACAGCTTGGTATTTT.

The rearrangement links TRBV7-9 to TRBJ2-1; D is possibly TRBD2 (6 bases). The germline CDR1 and CDR2 sequences are SEHNR and FQNEAQ (reference sequence). The CDR3 totals 13 residues. V lost 8 bases and J lost 2, with 10 bases in between. The CDR3 region has the DNA TGTGCCAGCGGAGGGAGCGCCTACAATGAGCAGTTCTTC. Translation: CASGGSAYNEQFF.

The V and J genes are TRBV11-2 and TRBJ2-1; 7 bases are shared with TRBD1. Germline CDR1 is SGHAT and CDR2 is FQNNGV. The CDR3 totals 16 residues. Trimming cost V 1 base and J 7 bases; bases outside gene matches: 10. CDR3 sequence (DNA): TGTGCCAGCAGCTTAGTCTCTACAGGGGTTCAAAATGAGCAGTTCTTC. Protein product: CASSLVSTGVQNEQFF.

This chain joins TRBV27 and TRBJ1-2, with D maybe TRBD1 (6 bases). Germline V gene data show CDR1 as MNHEY and CDR2 as SMNVEV (reference sequence). V was shortened by 6 bases and J by 2 bases, with 16 bases between the two germline ends. The CDR3 is made up of 15 amino acids. This chain's CDR3 is CASRGGAGSNYGYTF. The CDR3 DNA reads TGTGCCAGCAGGGGGGGGGCGGGTAGCAACTATGGCTACACCTTC.

The J gene is TRBJ2-2, the V gene TRBV27; possibly TRBD2 for D (6 bases). V shed 1 base and J shed 4 bases, with 7 bases lying between them. Per germline, CDR1 MNHEY and CDR2 SMNVEV (reference sequence). The CDR3 is 14 amino acids. The CDR3 is CASSLWRGTGELFF. The CDR3 DNA follows: TGTGCCAGCAGTTTATGGCGGGGCACCGGGGAGCTGTTTTTT.

J is TRBJ2-1 and V is TRBV19, with 9 bases identical to TRBD2. CDR3 size: 14 residues. Trimming took 8 bases from V and 5 from J; bases not matched to a gene: 7. CDR1 is LNHDA, CDR2 SQIVND, per germline (reference sequence). The CDR3 protein is CASQREAYNNEQFF. The CDR3 DNA reads as TGTGCCAGTCAGCGGGAGGCTTATAACAATGAGCAGTTCTTC. Full variable domain (outside the CDR3, taken from reference TRBV19 and TRBJ2-1): DGGITQSPKYLFRKEGQNVTLSCEQNLNHDAMYWYRQDPGQGLRLIYYSQIVNDFQKGDIAEGYSVSREKKESFPLTVTSAQKNPTAFYLCASQREAYNNEQFFGPGTRLTVL.

The chain recombines TRBV27 with TRBJ2-7; D is perhaps TRBD2 (6 bases). Per the germline V gene, CDR1 is MNHEY and CDR2 is SMNVEV (reference sequence). The CDR3 is 13 amino acids. Trimming removed 5 bases at V and 7 bases at J, with 15 bases between. CDR3 sequence reads: CASSRGTSWEQYF. DNA for the CDR3: TGTGCCAGCAGTCGAGGGACTTCTTGGGAGCAGTACTTC.

This chain links TRBV28 with TRBJ2-1; the D gene is possibly TRBD2 (5 bases). From germline, CDR1 is MDHEN and CDR2 SYDVKM. With 6 bases removed from V and 1 base from J, the gap between germline ends came to 10 bases. CDR3 length: 14 residues. CDR3 coding DNA: TGTGCCAGCAGCCCGGGATATTCCTACAATGAGCAGTTCTTC. Translation: CASSPGYSYNEQFF.

The chain joins TRBV21-1 to TRBJ1-4; the D call TRBD1 from the table was never checked on the DNA. TRBV21-1 is listed as a pseudogene. This CDR3 has 18 amino acids. The CDR3 protein is CASSLGQGLGAGNEKLFF. The CDR3 nucleotides read TGTGCCAGCAGTTTGGGACAGGGCCTCGGGGCGGGTAATGAAAAACTGTTTTTT.

The V call is TRBV2, the J call TRBJ2-7; D remains ambiguous. The CDR3 contains 13 residues. The V gene lost 3 bases and the J gene lost 7 bases, with 13 bases spanning the gap. Per germline, CDR1 SNHLY and CDR2 FYNNEI. The CDR3 protein is CASSDPAGREQYF. The CDR3 DNA follows: TGTGCCAGCAGTGATCCAGCAGGTAGGGAGCAGTACTTC.

J is TRBJ2-1 and V is TRBV27; no clear D gene. V lost 0 bases and J 10 bases, leaving 10 bases between the germline ends. The CDR3 contains 13 residues. The germline gives CDR1 MNHEY, CDR2 SMNVEV (reference sequence). CDR3 sequence (DNA): TGTGCCAGCAGTTTATCCCTGGCAGGCGAGCAGTTCTTC. As protein: CASSLSLAGEQFF.